A single sample is the source of the 29 T cell receptor beta chains below, sequenced in a study of cytotoxic CD8 clonotypes in ibrutinib-treated CLL. Repertoires were generated with immunoSEQ multiplex PCR, while TCRdb's copy carries only in-frame clones and drops some. The table lists tens of thousands of clones, over 55% of them singletons, with about 20% in the top ten. Sequences were derived from PBMCs, sampled after 24 months of ibrutinib treatment. The origin of the receptors is a human donor with chronic lymphocytic leukemia.

Comments on this clone: Different DNA sequences within this sample yield the same CDR3. CDR3 protein: CASSLTDYGYTF. In nucleotides, the CDR3 is TGTGCCAGCAGCCTGACAGACTATGGCTACACCTTC. This chain uses TRBV7-2 with TRBJ1-2; TRBD1 might be the D (5 bases). The germline CDR1 and CDR2 sequences are SGHTA and FQGNSA. The CDR3 is 12 residues long. Trimming shortened V by 5 bases and J by 3 bases, and 7 bases separated the two germline ends. The complete variable domain, with remaining parts taken from reference TRBV7-2 and TRBJ1-2, reads GAGVSQSPSNKVTEKGKDVELRCDPISGHTALYWYRQSLGQGLEFLIYFQGNSAPDKSGLPSDRFSAERTGGSVSTLTIQRTQQEDSAVYLCASSLTDYGYTFGSGTRLTVV.

V usage is TRBV7-6 and J usage is TRBJ2-3, with 7 bases matching TRBD2. The CDR3 extends over 14 amino acids. Looked up from germline, CDR1 is SGHVS and CDR2 is FNYEAQ. The V and J ends lost 6 bases and 7 bases, in that order; junction bases with no gene match: 10. CDR3 loop: CASSGTTLAYTQYF. CDR3 DNA sequence: TGTGCCAGCAGTGGGACTACTTTAGCTTATACGCAGTATTTT.

In this sample, this clone turned up once. V usage is TRBV6-5 and J usage is TRBJ2-5; 8 bases fit TRBD2. The CDR3 length is 15 residues. V lost 4 bases, J lost 2 bases, and 6 bases stayed unmatched. CDR1 is MNHEY and CDR2 is SVGAGI in the germline V gene. The DNA of the CDR3 is TGTGCCAGCAGTTCAAAAGCGGGGGCACAAGAGACCCAGTACTTC. It specifies CASSSKAGAQETQYF.

The chain has TRBV9 and TRBJ2-3; 10 nucleotides line up with TRBD2. Germline-derived CDR1 and CDR2 are SGDLS and YYNGEE. V dropped 1 base and J dropped 2; count of bases not matched to a gene: 4. CDR3 length: 16 residues. In DNA form, the CDR3 reads TGTGCCAGCAGCGTATCAGCGGGGGGGATCACAGATACGCAGTATTTT. Amino acids: CASSVSAGGITDTQYF.

This clone was detected only a few times. This chain uses TRBV27 with TRBJ2-3; possibly TRBD2 for D (6 bases). Germline assignment: CDR1 MNHEY and CDR2 SMNVEV (reference sequence). The CDR3 is made up of 14 amino acids. The V end lost 6 bases, the J end lost 2 bases, and 12 bases lay between the germline ends. CDR3 amino acids: CASRGGIVTDTQYF. CDR3 in DNA: TGTGCCAGCAGGGGGGGTATTGTCACAGATACGCAGTATTTT.

This chain joins TRBV19 and TRBJ1-4; D ambiguous. Trimming pared 6 bases from V and 8 bases from J, leaving 16 bases between. The CDR3 is made up of 14 amino acids. Germline CDR1 LNHDA, CDR2 SQIVND (reference sequence). The CDR3 nucleotides are TGTGCCAGTAGCGTCACGGGTGTTGAAGAAAAACTGTTTTTT. Protein product: CASSVTGVEEKLFF.

The chain links TRBV6-6 to TRBJ1-2, with 7 bases fitting TRBD1. Germline V gives CDR1 MNHNY, CDR2 SVGAGI (reference sequence). Trimming at V came to 7 bases and at J to 6 bases, leaving 8 bases not matched to a gene. The CDR3 loop spans 13 amino acids. The DNA of the CDR3 is TGTGCCAGCACGGAAGACAGGGCCAATGGCTACACCTTC. As protein: CASTEDRANGYTF.

Concerning this clone itself: One junction end disagrees with the germline gene, perhaps due to a read error. The CDR3 bases are TGTGCCAGCAACCCCGACTTACCGGGACTATCGGTCGGGGTCTTC. Encoded protein: CASNPDLPGLSVGVF. The chain recombines TRBV2 with TRBJ2-1; 7 nucleotides match TRBD2. Germline CDR1 and CDR2: SNHLY and FYNNEI. This CDR3 has 15 residues.

In this sample, this clone turned up a few times. The chain has TRBV14 and TRBJ1-2; possible D gene TRBD1, 5 bases. The CDR3 covers 13 residues. The germline V and J ends were trimmed by 6 bases and 7 bases, with 15 bases remaining between them. Germline CDR1 reads SGHDN; CDR2 reads FVKESK. The CDR3 loop is CASRRTNRPGYTF. In nucleotides, the CDR3 is TGTGCCAGCAGGCGGACAAATCGTCCTGGCTACACCTTC.

The V call is TRBV14, the J call TRBJ1-2; weak D call: TRBD1 (5 bases). CDR1 and CDR2 (germline): SGHDN, FVKESK. V dropped 0 bases and J dropped 1 base, with 15 bases sitting between them. The CDR3 has 17 residues. CDR3 nucleotides: TGTGCCAGCAGCCAAGAGGCCCCGGGACCTTATAACTATGGCTACACCTTC. This sequence encodes CASSQEAPGPYNYGYTF.

The chain joins TRBV28 to TRBJ1-6, with D unresolved. This CDR3 has 15 amino acids. CDR1 and CDR2 from the germline V gene are MDHEN and SYDVKM. V was cut by 5 bases and J by 0 bases, with 8 bases left in between. CDR3 sequence reads: CASSRVSSYNSPLHF. Here the CDR3 DNA reads TGTGCCAGCAGTCGCGTAAGCTCCTATAATTCACCCCTCCACTTT.

This clone was observed a handful of times. The rearrangement links TRBV7-8 to TRBJ2-5, with 13 bases lining up with TRBD2. The junction had 4 bases not matched to a gene; V was cut back by 5 bases and J by 4 bases. This CDR3 is 15 amino acids long. The germline V gene encodes CDR1 SGHVS and CDR2 FQNEAQ. The CDR3 DNA reads TGTGCCAGCAGCGATAGGACTAGCGGGAGAGAGACCCAGTACTTC. Its protein is CASSDRTSGRETQYF.

DNA for the CDR3: TGTGCCAGCAGCTTAGAACAGGGTGGGTACGAGCAGTACTTC. Translation: CASSLEQGGYEQYF. The chain has TRBV7-8 and TRBJ2-7, with a weak D call TRBD1 (6 bases). The germline V gene encodes CDR1 SGHVS and CDR2 FQNEAQ. Deletions cut 1 base from V and 4 bases from J, with 11 bases between. The CDR3 covers 14 residues.

The rearrangement uses TRBV21-1 and TRBJ2-7; the table's D call of TRBD2 was not tested on the DNA. TRBV21-1 is given as a pseudogene. This CDR3 has 14 amino acids. The CDR3 region is CASSDGILAGEQYV. CDR3 in DNA: TGTGCCAGCAGCGACGGGATCCTCGCCGGGGAGCAGTACGTC.

This clone was detected only a few times. The V call is TRBV30, the J call TRBJ2-5; maybe TRBD2 (5 bases). The germline CDR1 and CDR2 sequences are GTSNPN and SVGIG (reference sequence). V was cut by 5 bases and J by 5 bases, with 12 bases left in between. This CDR3 region has 12 residues. CDR3 loop: CAWERVMETQYF. The DNA for the CDR3 is TGTGCCTGGGAGAGGGTGATGGAGACCCAGTACTTC. Full variable domain (missing parts from reference TRBV30 and TRBJ2-5): SQTIHQWPATLVQPVGSPLSLECTVEGTSNPNLYWYRQAAGRGLQLLFYSVGIGQISSEVPQNLSASRPQDRQFILSSKKLLLSDSGFYLCAWERVMETQYFGPGTRLLVL.

This clone came up a few times. The chain recombines TRBV28 with TRBJ1-5; TRBD1 might be the D (5 bases). Germline V gene lookup returns CDR1 MDHEN and CDR2 SYDVKM. V lost 5 bases to trimming and J lost 7 bases, with 24 bases between them. There are 17 residues in the CDR3. The CDR3 nucleotides read TGTGCCAGCAGTCTACCTACCGCGAGGGGTTACACACAGCCCCAGCATTTT. Amino acids: CASSLPTARGYTQPQHF. Full variable domain (missing parts from reference TRBV28 and TRBJ1-5): DVKVTQSSRYLVKRTGEKVFLECVQDMDHENMFWYRQDPGLGLRLIYFSYDVKMKEKGDIPEGYSVSREKKERFSLILESASTNQTSMYLCASSLPTARGYTQPQHFGDGTRLSIL.

This CDR3 is CASSVGNSHLSEQYV. CDR3 nucleotide sequence: TGTGCCAGCAGCGTTGGCAACAGCCATTTAAGCGAGCAGTACGTC. J is TRBJ2-7 and V is TRBV9; D is ambiguous. The CDR3 consists of 15 residues. V was clipped by 2 bases and J by 6 bases, with 18 bases between them. Germline lookup yields CDR1 SGDLS and CDR2 YYNGEE.

The J gene is TRBJ1-2, the V gene TRBV27; a possible D gene is TRBD1 (6 bases). From germline, CDR1 is MNHEY and CDR2 SMNVEV (reference sequence). CDR3 length: 14 amino acids. V gave up 0 bases and J gave up 8 bases, with 13 bases separating them. The CDR3: CASSLSYRVGGYTF. CDR3 nucleotides: TGTGCCAGCAGTTTATCCTACAGGGTCGGGGGCTACACCTTC.

CDR3 nucleotides: TGTGTCACAGGACCGTCGATCCAAAGTGAAGCTTTCTTT. Protein product: CVTGPSIQSEAFF. The chain uses TRBV10-3 and TRBJ1-1, with D possibly being TRBD1 (5 bases). CDR3 length: 13 amino acids. Germline loops: CDR1 ENHRY, CDR2 SYGVKD.

This clone was recorded a few times. The V call is TRBV6-4, the J call TRBJ1-1; 8 nucleotides line up with TRBD1. The trim removed 6 bases at V and 5 bases at J, leaving 8 bases unmatched. The CDR3 runs to 14 residues. CDR1 and CDR2 (germline): MRHNA, SNTAGT. The CDR3 nucleotides are TGTGCCAGCAGCAAGGACAGGGTGGGTACTGAAGCTTTCTTT. Its translation is CASSKDRVGTEAFF.

The chain couples TRBV10-3 to TRBJ1-2, with 11 bases aligning to TRBD1. The CDR3 has 13 residues. V shed 5 bases, J shed 7 bases, and the junction held 3 bases outside the gene matches. Per the germline V gene, CDR1 is ENHRY and CDR2 is SYGVKD. The CDR3 coding sequence is TGTGCCATCAGTCCTGGACAGGGGGCTGGCTACACCTTC. Translating it yields CAISPGQGAGYTF.

The CDR3 loop reads CASQGLAATDTQYF. The CDR3, as DNA: TGCGCCTCCCAGGGACTAGCGGCCACAGATACGCAGTATTTT. The V gene is TRBV10-2, the J gene TRBJ2-3, with TRBD2 matching over 11 bases. In germline, CDR1 is WSHSY, CDR2 SAAADI. V lost 11 bases, J lost 2 bases, and 6 bases stayed unmatched. The CDR3 loop spans 14 amino acids.

The chain links TRBV7-2 to TRBJ2-7; 10 bases align to TRBD1. CDR1 SGHTA and CDR2 FQGNSA come from the germline V gene. The CDR3 is 14 residues long. V trimming: 5 bases; J trimming: 4 bases; junction bases outside the gene matches: 5. CDR3 coding DNA: TGTGCCAGCAGCCTAGGGACAGGGGAGTACGAGCAGTACTTC. Its translation is CASSLGTGEYEQYF.

The V gene is TRBV6-4, the J gene TRBJ1-3, with unresolved D. CDR1 is MRHNA, CDR2 SNTAGT, per germline. The CDR3 sequence is 15 residues long. V was clipped by 5 bases and J by 0 bases, with 11 bases between them. The CDR3 here is CASSPDGVSGNTIYF. The CDR3 DNA reads TGTGCCAGCAGTCCGGACGGTGTCTCTGGAAACACCATATATTTT.

In its sample, this clone was seen a few times. The genes are TRBV6-5 and TRBJ2-1; 7 bases align to TRBD1. This CDR3 is built from 13 residues. V gave up 7 bases and J gave up 14 bases; unmatched junction bases: 14. Germline V gene sequence: CDR1 MNHEY, CDR2 SVGAGI. The CDR3 reads CASTRARTGVKFF. As DNA, the CDR3 is TGTGCCAGCACCAGGGCCCGCACAGGGGTCAAGTTCTTC.

CDR3 in DNA: TGTGCCCTCTCGGGCAATGAGCAGTTCTTC. This translates into CALSGNEQFF. V gene TRBV7-2 combines with J gene TRBJ2-1; no reliable D call. Germline loops: CDR1 SGHTA, CDR2 FQGNSA. The CDR3 spans 10 residues. V was cut by 11 bases and J by 6 bases, with 8 bases left in between.

This clone was seen only a few times. The chain has TRBV27 and TRBJ2-5; 11 bases are a match to TRBD2. Unmatched junction bases numbered 12, after V lost 5 bases and J lost 13 bases. The CDR3 has 14 residues. The germline gives CDR1 MNHEY, CDR2 SMNVEV (reference sequence). CDR3 sequence (DNA): TGTGCCAGCAGTCCCACCTCCGGGACTAGCGGTCTGTACTTC. Residues: CASSPTSGTSGLYF.

The gene calls are TRBV6-6 and TRBJ1-2; D perhaps matches TRBD1 (5 bases). CDR3 length: 15 amino acids. Per germline, CDR1 MNHNY and CDR2 SVGAGI (reference sequence). Trimming removed 7 bases at V and 8 bases at J, with 23 bases between. CDR3 coding DNA: TGTGCCAGCAACGCCCAGACGTCAGGGCCTGGAGGCTACACCTTC. Translated: CASNAQTSGPGGYTF.

The J gene is TRBJ1-2, the V gene TRBV7-8; 7 positions match TRBD1. V trimming: 2 bases; J trimming: 3 bases; junction bases outside the gene matches: 0. Germline lookup yields CDR1 SGHVS and CDR2 FQNEAQ. This CDR3 spans 13 amino acids. CDR3 in amino acids: CASSLTGDYGYTF. The CDR3, as DNA: TGTGCCAGCAGCTTAACAGGGGACTATGGCTACACCTTC.